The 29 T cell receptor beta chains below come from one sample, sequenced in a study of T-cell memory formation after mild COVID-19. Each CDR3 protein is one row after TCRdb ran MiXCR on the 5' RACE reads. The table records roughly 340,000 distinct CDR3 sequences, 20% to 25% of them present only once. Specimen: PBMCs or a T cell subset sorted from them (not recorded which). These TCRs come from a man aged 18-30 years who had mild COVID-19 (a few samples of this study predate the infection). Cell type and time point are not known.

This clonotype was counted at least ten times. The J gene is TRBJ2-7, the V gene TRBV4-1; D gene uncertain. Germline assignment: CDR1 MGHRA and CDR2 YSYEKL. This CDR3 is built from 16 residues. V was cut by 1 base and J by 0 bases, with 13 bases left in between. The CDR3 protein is CASSQVLGRSSYEQYF. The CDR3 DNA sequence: TGCGCCAGCAGCCAAGTCCTCGGGCGGAGCTCCTACGAGCAGTACTTC.

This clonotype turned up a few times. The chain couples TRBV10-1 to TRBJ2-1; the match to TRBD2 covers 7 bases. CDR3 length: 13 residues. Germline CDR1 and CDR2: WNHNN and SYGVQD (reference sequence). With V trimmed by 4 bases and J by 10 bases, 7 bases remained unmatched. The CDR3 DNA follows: TGCGCCAGCAGTGGTGGGGGGGATGAAGAGCAGTTCTTC. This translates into CASSGGGDEEQFF.

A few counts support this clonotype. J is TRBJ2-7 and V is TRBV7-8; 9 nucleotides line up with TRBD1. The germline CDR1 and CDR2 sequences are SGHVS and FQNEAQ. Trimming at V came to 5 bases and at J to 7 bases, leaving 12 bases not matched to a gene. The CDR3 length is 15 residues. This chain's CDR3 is CASSGDPGQGGEQYV. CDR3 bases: TGTGCCAGCAGCGGCGACCCGGGACAGGGAGGTGAGCAGTACGTC.

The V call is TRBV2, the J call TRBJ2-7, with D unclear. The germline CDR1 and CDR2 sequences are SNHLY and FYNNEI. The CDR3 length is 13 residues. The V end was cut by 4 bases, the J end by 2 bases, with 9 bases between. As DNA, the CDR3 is TGTGCCAGCAGTGGTGGCAGCGCCTACGAGCAGTACTTC. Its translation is CASSGGSAYEQYF. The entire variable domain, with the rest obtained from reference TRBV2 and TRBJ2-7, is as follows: EPEVTQTPSHQVTQMGQEVILRCVPISNHLYFYWYRQILGQKVEFLVSFYNNEISEKSEIFDDQFSVERPDGSNFTLKIRSTKLEDSAMYFCASSGGSAYEQYFGPGTRLTVT.

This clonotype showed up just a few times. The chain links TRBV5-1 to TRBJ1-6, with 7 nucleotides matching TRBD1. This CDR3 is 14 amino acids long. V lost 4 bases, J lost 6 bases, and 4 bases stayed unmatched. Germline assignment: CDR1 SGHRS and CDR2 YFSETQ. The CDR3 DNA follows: TGCGCCAGCAGCCTGGGACAGTCTAATTCACCCCTCCACTTT. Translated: CASSLGQSNSPLHF.

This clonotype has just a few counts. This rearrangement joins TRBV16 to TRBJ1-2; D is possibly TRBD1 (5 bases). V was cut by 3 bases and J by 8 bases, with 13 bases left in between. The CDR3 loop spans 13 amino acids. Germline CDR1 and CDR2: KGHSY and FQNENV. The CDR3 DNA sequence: TGTGCCAGCAGCCAGACAGTCCGGGAAGGCTACACCTTC. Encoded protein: CASSQTVREGYTF.

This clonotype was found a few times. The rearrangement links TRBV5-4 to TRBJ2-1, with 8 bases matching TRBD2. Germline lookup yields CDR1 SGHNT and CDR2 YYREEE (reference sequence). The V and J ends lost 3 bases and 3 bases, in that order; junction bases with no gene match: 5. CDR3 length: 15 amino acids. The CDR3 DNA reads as TGTGCCAGCAGCTCCTACCGGGGGGGCTACAATGAGCAGTTCTTC. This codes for CASSSYRGGYNEQFF.

The CDR3 DNA is TGTGCCAGCAGTGGGGATGGTGAAGCTTTCTTT. Encoded protein: CASSGDGEAFF. This chain uses TRBV6-2 or TRBV6-3 with TRBJ1-1; D not certain. The germline V gene encodes CDR1 MNHEY and CDR2 SVGEGT. Trimming removed 5 bases at V and 7 bases at J, with 8 bases between. This CDR3 has 11 residues.

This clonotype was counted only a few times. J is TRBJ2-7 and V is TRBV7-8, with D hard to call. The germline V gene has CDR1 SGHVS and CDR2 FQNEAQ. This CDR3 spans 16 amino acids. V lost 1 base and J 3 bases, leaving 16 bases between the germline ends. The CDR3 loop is CASSLDDLSADYEQYF. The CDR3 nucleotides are TGTGCCAGCAGCTTAGACGACCTGTCGGCAGACTACGAGCAGTACTTC.

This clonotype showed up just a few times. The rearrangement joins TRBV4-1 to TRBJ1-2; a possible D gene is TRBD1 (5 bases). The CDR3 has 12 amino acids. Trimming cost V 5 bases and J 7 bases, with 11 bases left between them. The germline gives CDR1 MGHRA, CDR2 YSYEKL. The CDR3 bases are TGCGCCAGCAGCGCGCAGGGCGCTGGCTACACCTTC. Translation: CASSAQGAGYTF.

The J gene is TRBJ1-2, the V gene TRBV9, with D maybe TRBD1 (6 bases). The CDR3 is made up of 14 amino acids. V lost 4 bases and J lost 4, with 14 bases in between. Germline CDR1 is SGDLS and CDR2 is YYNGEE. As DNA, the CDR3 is TGTGCCAGCAGCTCCTTGGACAGCTCCTATGGCTACACCTTC. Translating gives CASSSLDSSYGYTF.

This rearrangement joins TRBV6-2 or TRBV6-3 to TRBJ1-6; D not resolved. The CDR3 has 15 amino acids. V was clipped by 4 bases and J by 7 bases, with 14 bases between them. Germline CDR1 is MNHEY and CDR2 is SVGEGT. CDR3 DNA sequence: TGTGCCAGCAGTTCAGTTTACGAGAGGAATTCACCCCTCCACTTT. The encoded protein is CASSSVYERNSPLHF.

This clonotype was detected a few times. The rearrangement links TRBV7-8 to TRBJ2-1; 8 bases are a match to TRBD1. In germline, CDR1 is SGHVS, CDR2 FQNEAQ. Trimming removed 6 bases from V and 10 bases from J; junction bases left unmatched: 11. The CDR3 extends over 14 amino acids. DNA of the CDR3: TGTGCCAGCAGAGTCAATCAGGGGGCATGGGAGCAGTTCTTC. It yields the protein CASRVNQGAWEQFF.

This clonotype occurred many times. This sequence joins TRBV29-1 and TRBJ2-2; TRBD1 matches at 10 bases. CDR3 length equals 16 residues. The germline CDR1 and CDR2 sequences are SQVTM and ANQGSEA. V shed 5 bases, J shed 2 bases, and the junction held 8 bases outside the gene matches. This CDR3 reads CSVTHWTGGNTGELFF. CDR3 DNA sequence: TGCAGCGTTACCCATTGGACAGGGGGAAACACCGGGGAGCTGTTTTTT.

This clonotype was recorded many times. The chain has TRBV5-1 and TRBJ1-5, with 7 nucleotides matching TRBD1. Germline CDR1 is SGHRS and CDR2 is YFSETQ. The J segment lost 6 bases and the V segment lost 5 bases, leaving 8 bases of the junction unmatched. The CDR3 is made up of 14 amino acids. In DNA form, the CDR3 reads TGCGCCAGCAGAACCGACAGGGAGGCTCAGCCCCAGCATTTT. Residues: CASRTDREAQPQHF.

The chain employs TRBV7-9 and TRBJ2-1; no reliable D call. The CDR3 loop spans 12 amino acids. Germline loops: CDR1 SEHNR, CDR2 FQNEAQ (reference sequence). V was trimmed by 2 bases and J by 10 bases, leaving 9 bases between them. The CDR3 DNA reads TGTGCCAGCAGCTTAACCCTTTACGAGCAGTTCTTC. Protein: CASSLTLYEQFF.

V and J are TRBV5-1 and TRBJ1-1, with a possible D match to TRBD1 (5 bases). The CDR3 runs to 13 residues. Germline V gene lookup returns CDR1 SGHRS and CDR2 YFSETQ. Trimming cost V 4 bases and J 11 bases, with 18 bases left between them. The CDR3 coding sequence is TGCGCCAGCAGCCAAGGCCAGGGCGGAGAGGCTTTCTTT. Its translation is CASSQGQGGEAFF.

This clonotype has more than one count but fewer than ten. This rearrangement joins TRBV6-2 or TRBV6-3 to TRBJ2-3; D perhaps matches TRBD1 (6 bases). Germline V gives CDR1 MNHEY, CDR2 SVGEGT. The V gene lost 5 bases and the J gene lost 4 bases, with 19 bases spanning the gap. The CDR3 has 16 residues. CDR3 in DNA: TGTGCCAGCAGTCAAGGGGGAGTTGGGCGCGCAGATACGCAGTATTTT. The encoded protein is CASSQGGVGRADTQYF.

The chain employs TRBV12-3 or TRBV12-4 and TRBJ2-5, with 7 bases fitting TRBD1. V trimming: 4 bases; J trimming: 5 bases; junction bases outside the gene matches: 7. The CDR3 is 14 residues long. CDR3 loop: CASSSMTGSETQYF. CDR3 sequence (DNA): TGTGCCAGCAGTTCTATGACAGGGAGCGAGACCCAGTACTTC.

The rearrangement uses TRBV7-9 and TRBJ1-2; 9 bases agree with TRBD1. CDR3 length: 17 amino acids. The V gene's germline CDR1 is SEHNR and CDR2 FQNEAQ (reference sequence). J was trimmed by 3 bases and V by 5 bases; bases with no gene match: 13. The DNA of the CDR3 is TGTGCCAGCAGCGTGACATACAGGGGGCCTTCCTACTATGGCTACACCTTC. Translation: CASSVTYRGPSYYGYTF. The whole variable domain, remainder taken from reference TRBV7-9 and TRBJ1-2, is DTGVSQNPRHKITKRGQNVTFRCDPISEHNRLYWYRQTLGQGPEFLTYFQNEAQLEKSRLLSDRFSAERPKGSFSTLEIQRTEQGDSAMYLCASSVTYRGPSYYGYTFGSGTRLTVV.

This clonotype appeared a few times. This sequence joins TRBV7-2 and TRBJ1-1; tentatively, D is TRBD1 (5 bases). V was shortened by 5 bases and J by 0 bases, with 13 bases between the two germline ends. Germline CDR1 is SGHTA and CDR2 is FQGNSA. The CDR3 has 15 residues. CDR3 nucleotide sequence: TGTGCCAGCAGCGGACGGGGCAGCATGAACACTGAAGCTTTCTTT. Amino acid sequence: CASSGRGSMNTEAFF.

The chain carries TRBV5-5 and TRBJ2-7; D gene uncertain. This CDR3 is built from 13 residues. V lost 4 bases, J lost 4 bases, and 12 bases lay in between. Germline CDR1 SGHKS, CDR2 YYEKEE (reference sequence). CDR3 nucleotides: TGTGCCAGCAGCAATTCCCTGGGATACGAGCAGTACTTC. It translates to CASSNSLGYEQYF.

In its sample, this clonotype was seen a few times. DNA for the CDR3: TGTGCCAGCAGCCAAAATGCGGAAGTAAACTATGGCTACACCTTC. This gives the protein CASSQNAEVNYGYTF. The chain employs TRBV5-5 and TRBJ1-2; D is undetermined. V lost 4 bases and J 2 bases, leaving 15 bases between the germline ends. This CDR3 comprises 15 residues. Germline values: CDR1 SGHKS, CDR2 YYEKEE (reference sequence).

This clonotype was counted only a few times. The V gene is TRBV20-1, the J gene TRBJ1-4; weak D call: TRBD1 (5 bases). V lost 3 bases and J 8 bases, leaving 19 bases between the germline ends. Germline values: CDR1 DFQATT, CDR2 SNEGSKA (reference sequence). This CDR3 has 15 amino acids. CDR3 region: CSASDPGTFSEKLFF. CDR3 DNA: TGCAGTGCTAGCGACCCTGGGACCTTCAGCGAAAAACTGTTTTTT.

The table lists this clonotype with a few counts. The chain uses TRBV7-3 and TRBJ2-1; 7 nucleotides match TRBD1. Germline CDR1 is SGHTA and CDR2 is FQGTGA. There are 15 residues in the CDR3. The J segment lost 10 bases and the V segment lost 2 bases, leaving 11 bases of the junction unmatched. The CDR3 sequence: CASSLVGTVRGEQFF. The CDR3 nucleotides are TGTGCCAGCAGCTTAGTGGGGACAGTACGGGGCGAGCAGTTCTTC.

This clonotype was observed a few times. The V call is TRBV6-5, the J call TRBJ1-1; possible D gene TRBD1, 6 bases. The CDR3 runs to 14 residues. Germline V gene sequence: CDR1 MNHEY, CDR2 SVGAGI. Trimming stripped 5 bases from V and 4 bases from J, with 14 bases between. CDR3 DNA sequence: TGTGCCAGCAGTATTTGGGGGGCTGGCACTGAAGCTTTCTTT. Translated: CASSIWGAGTEAFF.

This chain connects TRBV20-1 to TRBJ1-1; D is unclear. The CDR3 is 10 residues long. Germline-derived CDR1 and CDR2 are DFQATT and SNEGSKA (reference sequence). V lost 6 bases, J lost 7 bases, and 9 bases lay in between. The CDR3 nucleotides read TGCAGTGCCGGGGATGGTGAAGCTTTCTTT. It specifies CSAGDGEAFF.

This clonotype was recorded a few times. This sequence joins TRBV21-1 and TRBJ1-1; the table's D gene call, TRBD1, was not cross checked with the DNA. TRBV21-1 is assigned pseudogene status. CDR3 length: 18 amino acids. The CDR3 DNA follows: TGTGCCAGCAGCAAAGCGGGCCAAGGGGGCCGTAATAGCACTGAAGCTTTCTTT. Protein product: CASSKAGQGGRNSTEAFF.

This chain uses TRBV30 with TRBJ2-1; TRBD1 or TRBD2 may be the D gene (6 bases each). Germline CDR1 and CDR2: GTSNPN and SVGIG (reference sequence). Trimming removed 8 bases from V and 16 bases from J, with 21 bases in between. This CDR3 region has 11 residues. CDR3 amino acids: CAAQRWGASFF. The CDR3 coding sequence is TGTGCCGCCCAGAGATGGGGGGCTAGCTTCTTC. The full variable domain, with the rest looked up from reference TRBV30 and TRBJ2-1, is SQTIHQWPATLVQPVGSPLSLECTVEGTSNPNLYWYRQAAGRGLQLLFYSVGIGQISSEVPQNLSASRPQDRQFILSSKKLLLSDSGFYLCAAQRWGASFFGPGTRLTVL.